This TCR beta chain was sequenced in a study of monozygotic twins with inflammatory bowel disease. This CDR3 is 17 amino acids long. Germline-derived CDR1 and CDR2 are SGDLS and YYNGEE. Overall study findings and caveats: Among IBD patients, fewer clonotypes were shared with others than among healthy twins, especially with disease activity.

An amount of about 3,300 ng of total RNA was used for each TCR library. Each UMI, carrying a 6-nucleotide sample barcode, came from template switching. TCRdb reworked the 5' RACE reads into one entry per CDR3 protein, no DNA. There are just over 300,000 distinct CDR3 sequences in the sample, with approximately 5.4% held by the top ten. With regard to this clonotype: The antigen is undetermined.

The chain employs TRBV9 and TRBJ2-2; TCRdb reports TRBD1, a call that lacks DNA to check it against. Sequencing was performed on blood. This TCR derives from a human donor with ulcerative colitis or Crohn's disease, or a healthy co-twin of an affected twin (not recorded which). CDR3 loop: CASSPSGGRINTGELFF.